The text below deals with one TCR beta chain. This clonotype came up many times. Its antigen is not yet known. No much larger clone is present one base from it, and per-base qualities are unavailable. The data originate from a study of human T cells and chemical hapten exposure (dated by TCRdb to the early 2020s). Context from the whole study: For sensitization, 2% DPC in acetone was applied to a roughly 2 cm by roughly 2 cm area of upper inner arm skin. Throughout the study period of roughly 24 weeks, patients also received therapeutic DPC doses to the scalp every week. Patch testing was performed on the upper back with Finn chambers containing 0.01% DPC, and the patch tests were scored after 6 days according to International Contact Dermatitis Research Group standards. The mostly female patient cohort included alopecia areata with under or over 50% scalp involvement, alopecia totalis and alopecia universalis. The libraries were sequenced as a pool, and the TCR yield per sample differed mostly because of small variations in library volumes within the pool. Peripheral blood TCR repertoire changes were tracked in vivo in alopecia patients during primary and secondary sensitization to the hapten diphenylcyclopropenone (DPC). Blood samples were taken from patients before sensitization (week 0) and at 2, 6 and about 24 weeks after DPC sensitization. Approximately 30 alopecia patients provided blood for TCR sequencing at one to four time points (pre-sensitization, 2, 6 and 24 weeks).

Libraries were prepared through RACE. The listed sequencing device is NextSeq 500. During library preparation, unique molecular identifiers were attached to individual cDNA molecules so that TCRs could be counted quantitatively and reproducibly. For every blood RNA sample, sequencing covered both the TCR alpha and TCR beta chains. Concerning the study's data processing: The median number of TCRs per sample was approximately 98,000, ranging from roughly 20,000 to 700,000. V, J and CDR3 annotation of the TCR reads was performed with the Decombinator software suite. For PS versus PT1 abundance plots, all samples were subsampled to the same number of TCRs (28,000). Expanded TCRs were defined as absent before sensitization and observed at least eight times at the 2-week time point. In TCRdb, the public reads were trimmed at Q25 with fastp and aligned with MiXCR, with productive beta chains retained. Records with the same CDR3 protein are collapsed into one entry carrying the most frequent genes and DNA. The authors' filters were not applied to this entry. This sample has approximately 90,000 distinct CDR3 sequences in its table, and about 28% of those were observed once. Around 10% of the sample is held by the ten biggest clonotypes.

Results and caveats for the whole study, not just this receptor: All patients had alopecia, a presumed autoimmune disease, so their immune response might differ from that of healthy individuals. Expanded TCRs formed significantly more large CDR3 similarity clusters than pre-sensitization or healthy control sets, consistent with antigen-driven responses. The number of TCRs above 1 in 1000 frequency did not change with DPC sensitization; there was no evidence of global repertoire structure alterations. Patch test score was positively correlated with the number of PT1 expanded TCRs, with significance at thresholds 8, 16 and 32 but not at 4. After repeated subsampling, changes were observed in the strength of the expansion versus patch-test correlation and in the threshold at which the correlation became significant.

Between the V and J ends, shortened by 3 bases and 3 bases respectively, the junction contains 12 bases. Including the terminal cysteine and phenylalanine, the CDR3 comprises 14 residues. Only CDR3 DNA remains: 42 bases, in frame from the first base. For CDR1 and CDR2, the germline V gene lists MDHEN and SYDVKM. The sample's time point, from its label and the paper: patch test 3, about 24 weeks after DPC sensitization. The treatment or condition label on this specimen signifies: therapeutic diphenylcyclopropenone sensitization with weekly scalp DPC. Blood at each patch-test visit was drawn before the patch test was applied. Eligible patients were aged 18 to 70, diagnosed with alopecia, deemed suitable for DPC therapy, and excluded if pregnant. Total RNA was extracted from unfractionated whole blood collected in Tempus Blood RNA tubes.

The specimen comprised whole blood, sampled in connection with sensitization to the hapten diphenylcyclopropenone (DPC). Recombination linked TRBV28 to TRBJ2-7, with no confidently assigned D gene. The TCR comes from a man aged 35-49 years with alopecia areata. Some clones in this sample may be carry-over from other donors' samples. The nucleotide sequence is TGTGCCAGCAGTTTCTCCAGCTCCTTCTACGAGCAGTACTTC. Translated, this is CASSFSSSFYEQYF.